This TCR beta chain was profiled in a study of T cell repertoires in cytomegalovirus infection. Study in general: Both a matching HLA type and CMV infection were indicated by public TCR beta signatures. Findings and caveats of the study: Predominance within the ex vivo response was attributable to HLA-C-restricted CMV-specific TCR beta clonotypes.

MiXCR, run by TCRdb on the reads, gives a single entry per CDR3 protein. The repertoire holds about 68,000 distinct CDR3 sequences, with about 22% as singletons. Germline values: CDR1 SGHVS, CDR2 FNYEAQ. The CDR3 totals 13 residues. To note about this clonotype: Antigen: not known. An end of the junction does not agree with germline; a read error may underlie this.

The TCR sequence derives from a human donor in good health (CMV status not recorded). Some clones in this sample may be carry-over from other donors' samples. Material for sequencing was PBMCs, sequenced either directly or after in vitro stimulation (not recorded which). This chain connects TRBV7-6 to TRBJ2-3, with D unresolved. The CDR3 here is CASSLGPTDTQYF. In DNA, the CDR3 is TGTGCTAGCAGCTTAGGCCCAACAGATACGCAGTATTTT.